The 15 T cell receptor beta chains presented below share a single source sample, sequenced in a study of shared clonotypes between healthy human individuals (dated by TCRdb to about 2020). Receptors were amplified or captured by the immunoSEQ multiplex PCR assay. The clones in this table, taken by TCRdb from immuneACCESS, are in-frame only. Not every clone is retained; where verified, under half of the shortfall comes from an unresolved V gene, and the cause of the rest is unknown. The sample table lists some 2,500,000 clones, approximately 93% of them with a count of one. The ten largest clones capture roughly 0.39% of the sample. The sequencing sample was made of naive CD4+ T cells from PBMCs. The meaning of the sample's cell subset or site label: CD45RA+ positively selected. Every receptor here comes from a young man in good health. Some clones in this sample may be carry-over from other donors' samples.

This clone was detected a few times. CDR3 in amino acids: CASRPGGENTEAFF. CDR3 nucleotide sequence: TGTGCCAGCAGGCCCGGAGGGGAGAACACTGAAGCTTTCTTT. The V and J genes are TRBV28 and TRBJ1-1; D is possibly TRBD1 (5 bases). The CDR3 covers 14 residues. The V end lost 6 bases, the J end lost 1 base, and 12 bases lay between the germline ends. Germline CDR1 reads MDHEN; CDR2 reads SYDVKM.

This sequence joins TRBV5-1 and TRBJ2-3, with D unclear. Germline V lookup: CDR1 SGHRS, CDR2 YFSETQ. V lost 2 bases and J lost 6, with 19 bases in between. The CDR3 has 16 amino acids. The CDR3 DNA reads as TGCGCCAGCAGCTTCGAGAGAAACCCTGGGCTGGATACGCAGTATTTT. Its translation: CASSFERNPGLDTQYF.

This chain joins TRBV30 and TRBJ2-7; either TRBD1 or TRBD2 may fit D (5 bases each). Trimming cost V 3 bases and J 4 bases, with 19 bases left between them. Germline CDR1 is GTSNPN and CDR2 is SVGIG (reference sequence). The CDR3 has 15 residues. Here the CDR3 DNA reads TGTGCCTGGAGGGCACTTAGGCAGGGAGTTTACGAGCAGTACTTC. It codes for CAWRALRQGVYEQYF.

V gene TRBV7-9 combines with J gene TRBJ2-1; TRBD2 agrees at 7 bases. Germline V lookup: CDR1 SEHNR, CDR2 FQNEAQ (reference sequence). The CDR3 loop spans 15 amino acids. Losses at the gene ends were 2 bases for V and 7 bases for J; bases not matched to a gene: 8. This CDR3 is CASSLTNLAANEQFF. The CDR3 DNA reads TGTGCCAGCAGCTTAACGAACCTAGCGGCTAATGAGCAGTTCTTC.

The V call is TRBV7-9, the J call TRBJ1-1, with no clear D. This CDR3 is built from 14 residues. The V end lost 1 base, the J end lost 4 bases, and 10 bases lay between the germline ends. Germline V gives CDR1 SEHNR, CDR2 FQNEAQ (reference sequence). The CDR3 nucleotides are TGTGCCAGCAGCTTAGGATTGTTAGGCACTGAAGCTTTCTTT. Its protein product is CASSLGLLGTEAFF. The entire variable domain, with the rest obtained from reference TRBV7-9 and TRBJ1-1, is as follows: DTGVSQNPRHKITKRGQNVTFRCDPISEHNRLYWYRQTLGQGPEFLTYFQNEAQLEKSRLLSDRFSAERPKGSFSTLEIQRTEQGDSAMYLCASSLGLLGTEAFFGQGTRLTVV.

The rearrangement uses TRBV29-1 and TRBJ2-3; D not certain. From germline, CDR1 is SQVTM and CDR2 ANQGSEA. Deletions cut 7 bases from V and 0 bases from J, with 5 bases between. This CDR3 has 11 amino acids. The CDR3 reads CSDSSTDTQYF. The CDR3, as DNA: TGCAGCGACTCTAGCACAGATACGCAGTATTTT.

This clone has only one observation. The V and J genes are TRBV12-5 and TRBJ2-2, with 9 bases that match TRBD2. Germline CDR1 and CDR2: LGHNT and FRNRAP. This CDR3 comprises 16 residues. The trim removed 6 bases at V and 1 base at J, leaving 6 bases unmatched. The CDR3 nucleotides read TGTGCTAGTGGACCCGGACTAGCGATGAACACCGGGGAGCTGTTTTTT. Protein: CASGPGLAMNTGELFF.

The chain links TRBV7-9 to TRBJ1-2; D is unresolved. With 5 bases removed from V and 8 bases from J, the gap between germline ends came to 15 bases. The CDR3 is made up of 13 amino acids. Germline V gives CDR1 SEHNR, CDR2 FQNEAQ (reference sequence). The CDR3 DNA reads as TGTGCCAGCAGCCCCTCGGCTTCGGGGGGCTACACCTTC. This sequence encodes CASSPSASGGYTF. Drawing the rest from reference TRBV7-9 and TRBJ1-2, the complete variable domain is DTGVSQNPRHKITKRGQNVTFRCDPISEHNRLYWYRQTLGQGPEFLTYFQNEAQLEKSRLLSDRFSAERPKGSFSTLEIQRTEQGDSAMYLCASSPSASGGYTFGSGTRLTVV.

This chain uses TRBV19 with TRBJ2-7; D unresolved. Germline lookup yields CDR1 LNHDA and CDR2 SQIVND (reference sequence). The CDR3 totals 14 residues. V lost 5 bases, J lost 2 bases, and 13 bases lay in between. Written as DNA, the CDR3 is TGTGCCAGTAGTTTGGAGTTGGGAACCTACGAGCAGTACTTC. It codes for CASSLELGTYEQYF.

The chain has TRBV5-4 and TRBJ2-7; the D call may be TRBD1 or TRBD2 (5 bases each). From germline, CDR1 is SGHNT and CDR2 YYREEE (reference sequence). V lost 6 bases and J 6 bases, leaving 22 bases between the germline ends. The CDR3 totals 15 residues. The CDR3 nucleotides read TGTGCCAGCAACCCGGGACCTCCACGCACCTTCGAGCAGTACTTC. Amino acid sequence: CASNPGPPRTFEQYF.

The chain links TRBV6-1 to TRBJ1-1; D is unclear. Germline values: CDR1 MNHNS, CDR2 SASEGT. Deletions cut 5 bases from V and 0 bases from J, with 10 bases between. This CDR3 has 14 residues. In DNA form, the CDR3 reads TGTGCCAGCAGTCAAAGGACGGTGAACACTGAAGCTTTCTTT. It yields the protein CASSQRTVNTEAFF.

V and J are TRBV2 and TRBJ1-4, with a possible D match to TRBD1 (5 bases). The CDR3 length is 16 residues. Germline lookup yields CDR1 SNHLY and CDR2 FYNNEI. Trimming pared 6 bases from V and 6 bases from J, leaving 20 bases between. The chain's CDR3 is CASRKRGQGGDEKLFF. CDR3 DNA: TGTGCCAGCAGGAAAAGAGGCCAGGGTGGGGATGAAAAACTGTTTTTT.

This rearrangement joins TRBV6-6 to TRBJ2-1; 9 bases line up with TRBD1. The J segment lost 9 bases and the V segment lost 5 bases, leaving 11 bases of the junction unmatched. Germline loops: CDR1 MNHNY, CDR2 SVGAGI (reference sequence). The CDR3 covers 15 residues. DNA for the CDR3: TGTGCCAGCAGTAAGCCGGGACAGGGTCTTGGTGAGCAGTTCTTC. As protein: CASSKPGQGLGEQFF.

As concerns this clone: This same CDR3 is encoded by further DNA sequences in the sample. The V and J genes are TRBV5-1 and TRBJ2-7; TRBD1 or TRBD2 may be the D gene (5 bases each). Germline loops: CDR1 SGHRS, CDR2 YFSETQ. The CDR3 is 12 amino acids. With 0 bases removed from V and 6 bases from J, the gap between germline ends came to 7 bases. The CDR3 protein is CASSLGGTEQYF. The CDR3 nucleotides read TGCGCCAGCAGCTTGGGGGGGACCGAGCAGTACTTC.

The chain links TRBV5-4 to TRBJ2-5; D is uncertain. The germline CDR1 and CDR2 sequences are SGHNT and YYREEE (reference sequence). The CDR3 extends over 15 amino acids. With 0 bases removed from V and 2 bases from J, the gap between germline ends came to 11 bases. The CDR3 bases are TGTGCCAGCAGCTTGGTCAACTCTCCTCAAGAGACCCAGTACTTC. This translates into CASSLVNSPQETQYF.